The rows below give T cell receptor beta chains drawn from one sample of a study of T cell responses to AZD1222 COVID-19 vaccine. Assay: immunoSEQ multiplex PCR; the TCRdb copy retains only in-frame clones and omits some. The sample gives 130,000 to 150,000 clones, under 95% of which show up once; 4% to 6% is in the top ten. Sample: peripheral blood, taken on day 0 of AZD1222 vaccination. Every receptor here comes from an adult in good health. CDR3s include the opening cysteine and the closing phenylalanine or tryptophan. The order of the fields is CDR3 DNA, CDR3 protein, J gene, D gene, V gene, clone size. D genes are given only for firm matches. Expanded clones are given a class, and other clones once, few, many or no size at all.

CDR3nt: TGTGCCAGCAGCGTAGCGGGGAGGCACGAGCAGTACTTC
CDR3aa: CASSVAGRHEQYF
j_gene: TRBJ2-7
d_gene: .
v_gene: TRBV9
abundance: .

CDR3nt: TGTGCCAGTAGTGCCAGGGCAAGTCCTGGCTACACCTTC
CDR3aa: CASSARASPGYTF
j_gene: TRBJ1-2
d_gene: .
v_gene: TRBV19
abundance: once

CDR3nt: TGCGCCAGCAGCCAAGTTGCGGGACGTGAGCAGTTCTTC
CDR3aa: CASSQVAGREQFF
j_gene: TRBJ2-1
d_gene: .
v_gene: TRBV4-1
abundance: .

CDR3nt: TGTGCCAGCAGGGGGGGACAGGGCAGGGTGAACACTGAAGCTTTCTTT
CDR3aa: CASRGGQGRVNTEAFF
j_gene: TRBJ1-1
d_gene: TRBD1
v_gene: TRBV28
abundance: .

CDR3nt: TGTGCCAGCAGCCAGGCCGGGACTAGCCGAGCAGATACGCAGTATTTT
CDR3aa: CASSQAGTSRADTQYF
j_gene: TRBJ2-3
d_gene: TRBD2
v_gene: TRBV4-2
abundance: once

CDR3nt: TGTGCCAGTAGTATAGAAACAGGGGGCGCAGGGGAAAAACTGTTTTTT
CDR3aa: CASSIETGGAGEKLFF
j_gene: TRBJ1-4
d_gene: TRBD1
v_gene: TRBV19
abundance: .

CDR3nt: TGTGCCAGCAGTTACGATTGGGACAGTGAAGCTTTCTTT
CDR3aa: CASSYDWDSEAFF
j_gene: TRBJ1-1
d_gene: TRBD1
v_gene: TRBV6-5
abundance: .

CDR3nt: TGCAGCGGGGGTGGGGCCGACACTGAAGCTTTCTTT
CDR3aa: CSGGGADTEAFF
j_gene: TRBJ1-1
d_gene: .
v_gene: TRBV29-1
abundance: .

CDR3nt: TGTGCCAGCAGCTTAGCAATTACGTCTAGCGGGAGGGGTATGCAGTTCTTC
CDR3aa: CASSLAITSSGRGMQFF
j_gene: TRBJ2-1
d_gene: TRBD2
v_gene: TRBV11-2
abundance: .

CDR3nt: TGTGCCAGTTGGGCAGGGGGGATTTTGGGCAATCAGCCCCAGCATTTT
CDR3aa: CASWAGGILGNQPQHF
j_gene: TRBJ1-5
d_gene: TRBD1
v_gene: TRBV19
abundance: .

CDR3nt: TGTGCCAGCATGGTAACCAAGGGGAATTCACCCCTCCACTTT
CDR3aa: CASMVTKGNSPLHF
j_gene: TRBJ1-6
d_gene: .
v_gene: TRBV2
abundance: .

CDR3nt: TGTGCCAGCAGTCGTACTCCGTCCGGGGAGCTGTTTTTT
CDR3aa: CASSRTPSGELFF
j_gene: TRBJ2-2
d_gene: .
v_gene: TRBV7-3
abundance: .

CDR3nt: TGCGCCAGCAGCTTGACCCGAAACACTGAAGCTTTCTTT
CDR3aa: CASSLTRNTEAFF
j_gene: TRBJ1-1
d_gene: .
v_gene: TRBV5-1
abundance: few

CDR3nt: TGTGCCAGCAGCCAAGAGGACAGGGGGCGCCAATACAATGAGCAGTTCTTC
CDR3aa: CASSQEDRGRQYNEQFF
j_gene: TRBJ2-1
d_gene: TRBD1
v_gene: TRBV3-1/TRBV3-2
abundance: .

CDR3nt: TGTGCCAGCAGCCAACGGGACTCCCAAAGGGAGACCCAGTACTTC
CDR3aa: CASSQRDSQRETQYF
j_gene: TRBJ2-5
d_gene: .
v_gene: TRBV4-2
abundance: .

CDR3nt: TGTGCCAGCAGCTTGGGAGACCTAGAGACCCAGTACTTC
CDR3aa: CASSLGDLETQYF
j_gene: TRBJ2-5
d_gene: .
v_gene: TRBV5-6
abundance: once

CDR3nt: TGTGCCAGCAGTTCTCGACTTTACACCATATATTTT
CDR3aa: CASSSRLYTIYF
j_gene: TRBJ1-3
d_gene: .
v_gene: TRBV2
abundance: .

CDR3nt: TGTGCCAGCAGCCCAAGAGACAATAGACAGGGGATGAACACTGAAGCTTTCTTT
CDR3aa: CASSPRDNRQGMNTEAFF
j_gene: TRBJ1-1
d_gene: TRBD1
v_gene: TRBV7-2
abundance: .

CDR3nt: TGTGCCAGCAGTGATTACATAGCCTCTGGGGCCAACGTCCTGACTTTC
CDR3aa: CASSDYIASGANVLTF
j_gene: TRBJ2-6
d_gene: .
v_gene: TRBV25-1
abundance: once

CDR3nt: TGTGCCAGCAGGGCCGGGACAGTCTCTGGAAACACCATATATTTT
CDR3aa: CASRAGTVSGNTIYF
j_gene: TRBJ1-3
d_gene: TRBD1
v_gene: TRBV2
abundance: once

CDR3nt: TGTGCCAGCAGTTACCCCGGGACTAGTCGCAATGAGCAGTTCTTC
CDR3aa: CASSYPGTSRNEQFF
j_gene: TRBJ2-1
d_gene: TRBD2
v_gene: TRBV6-9
abundance: .

CDR3nt: TGTGCCAGCCGCCAACAGGGGGCAGTGGATTCACCCCTCCACTTT
CDR3aa: CASRQQGAVDSPLHF
j_gene: TRBJ1-6
d_gene: TRBD1
v_gene: TRBV2
abundance: few

CDR3nt: TGTGCCTCAAGGGGGCGGAATTCACCCCTCCACTTT
CDR3aa: CASRGRNSPLHF
j_gene: TRBJ1-6
d_gene: TRBD1
v_gene: TRBV27
abundance: .

CDR3nt: TGCAGCGTTGCGCAGAGAATGAACACTGAAGCTTTCTTT
CDR3aa: CSVAQRMNTEAFF
j_gene: TRBJ1-1
d_gene: .
v_gene: TRBV29-1
abundance: .

CDR3nt: TGTGCCAGCAGCTTACTCACCCGGGACATCCTTAGGGGTTTAGTGTCCTACAATGAGCAGTTCTTC
CDR3aa: CASSLLTRDILRGLVSYNEQFF
j_gene: TRBJ2-1
d_gene: .
v_gene: TRBV6-6
abundance: .

CDR3nt: TGTGCCAGCAGTCCACGGATGGGCGGCCCGGTTGGCTTT
CDR3aa: CASSPRMGGPVGF
j_gene: TRBJ1-1
d_gene: .
v_gene: TRBV28
abundance: .

CDR3nt: TGTGCCAGCAGCTCCGGGACAGGACGGCCGGGGGAGCTGTTTTTT
CDR3aa: CASSSGTGRPGELFF
j_gene: TRBJ2-2
d_gene: TRBD1
v_gene: TRBV5-4
abundance: once

CDR3nt: TGTGCCAGCAGCCAAGTTAGGACTGCGAACACCGGGGAGCTGTTTTTT
CDR3aa: CASSQVRTANTGELFF
j_gene: TRBJ2-2
d_gene: .
v_gene: TRBV3-1/TRBV3-2
abundance: .

CDR3nt: TGCGCCAGCAGCCAAACCGGTAGGGTCAATGAGCAGTTCTTC
CDR3aa: CASSQTGRVNEQFF
j_gene: TRBJ2-1
d_gene: .
v_gene: TRBV4-1
abundance: .

CDR3nt: TGTGCCAGCAGGGTACTAGGGACTAGCACAGATACGCAGTATTTT
CDR3aa: CASRVLGTSTDTQYF
j_gene: TRBJ2-3
d_gene: .
v_gene: TRBV6-5
abundance: .

CDR3nt: TGTGCCATCAGTGTGCGGGGGTTTGGCTTAAATGAGCAGTTCTTC
CDR3aa: CAISVRGFGLNEQFF
j_gene: TRBJ2-1
d_gene: TRBD2
v_gene: TRBV10-3
abundance: .

CDR3nt: TGTGCCAGCAGTGGAATGGGACCGTCCTCTGGAAACACCATATATTTT
CDR3aa: CASSGMGPSSGNTIYF
j_gene: TRBJ1-3
d_gene: .
v_gene: TRBV2
abundance: .

CDR3nt: TGTGCCAGCAGCTTCGTTCAGGGGGCCAATCAGCCCCAGCATTTT
CDR3aa: CASSFVQGANQPQHF
j_gene: TRBJ1-5
d_gene: TRBD1
v_gene: TRBV7-3
abundance: .

CDR3nt: TGCGCCAGCAGTTCCCCTAAAACAGGGTACTACGAGCAGTACTTC
CDR3aa: CASSSPKTGYYEQYF
j_gene: TRBJ2-7
d_gene: .
v_gene: TRBV5-1
abundance: .

CDR3nt: TGTGCCAGCTCACCACAGGACGGGCCCCAGCATTTT
CDR3aa: CASSPQDGPQHF
j_gene: TRBJ1-5
d_gene: .
v_gene: TRBV18
abundance: once

CDR3nt: TGTGCCAGCAGCTCTCGAGGCCCAATTTACAATGAGCAGTTCTTC
CDR3aa: CASSSRGPIYNEQFF
j_gene: TRBJ2-1
d_gene: .
v_gene: TRBV6-6
abundance: .

CDR3nt: TGTGCCAGCACCGTCAACAGGGTTCAGCCCCAGCATTTT
CDR3aa: CASTVNRVQPQHF
j_gene: TRBJ1-5
d_gene: .
v_gene: TRBV28
abundance: .

CDR3nt: TGCGCCAGCAGCCAAGCAGGGGTGGGGAACGAAAAACTGTTTTTT
CDR3aa: CASSQAGVGNEKLFF
j_gene: TRBJ1-4
d_gene: .
v_gene: TRBV4-1
abundance: .

CDR3nt: TGCGCCAGCAGCTCTCGACAGACCACCGGGGAGCTGTTTTTT
CDR3aa: CASSSRQTTGELFF
j_gene: TRBJ2-2
d_gene: .
v_gene: TRBV5-1
abundance: .